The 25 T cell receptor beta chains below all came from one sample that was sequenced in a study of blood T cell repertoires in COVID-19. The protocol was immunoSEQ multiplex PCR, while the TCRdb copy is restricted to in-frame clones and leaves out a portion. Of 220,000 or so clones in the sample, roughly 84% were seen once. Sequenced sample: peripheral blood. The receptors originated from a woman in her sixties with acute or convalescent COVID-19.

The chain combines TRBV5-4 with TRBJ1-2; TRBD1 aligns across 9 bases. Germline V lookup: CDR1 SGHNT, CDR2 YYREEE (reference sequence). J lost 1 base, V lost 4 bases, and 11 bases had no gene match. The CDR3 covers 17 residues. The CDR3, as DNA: TGTGCCAGCAGCCCGGGTGGGAGGGACAGGGTTAACTATGGCTACACCTTC. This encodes CASSPGGRDRVNYGYTF.

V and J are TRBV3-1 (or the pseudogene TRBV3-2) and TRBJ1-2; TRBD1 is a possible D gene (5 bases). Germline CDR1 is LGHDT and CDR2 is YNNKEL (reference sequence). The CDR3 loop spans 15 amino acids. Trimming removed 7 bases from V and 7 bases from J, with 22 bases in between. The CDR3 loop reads CASTPSWGGSGGYTF. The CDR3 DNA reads TGTGCCAGCACCCCCTCGTGGGGGGGATCGGGTGGCTACACCTTC.

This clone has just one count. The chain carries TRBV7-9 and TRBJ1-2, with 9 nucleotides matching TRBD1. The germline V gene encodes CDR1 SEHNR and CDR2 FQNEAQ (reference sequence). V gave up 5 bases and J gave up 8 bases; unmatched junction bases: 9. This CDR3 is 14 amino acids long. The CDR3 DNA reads TGTGCCAGCAGCAATACCGGGACAGGGATCGGCTACACCTTC. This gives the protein CASSNTGTGIGYTF.

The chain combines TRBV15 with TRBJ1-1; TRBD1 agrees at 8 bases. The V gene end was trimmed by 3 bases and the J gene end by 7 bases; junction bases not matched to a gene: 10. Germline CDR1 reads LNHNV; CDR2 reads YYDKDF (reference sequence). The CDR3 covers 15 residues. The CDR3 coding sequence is TGTGCCACCAGCAGGGCCTCAGGGGGCGCGGGTGAAGCTTTCTTT. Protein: CATSRASGGAGEAFF.

CDR3 sequence (DNA): TGTGCCAGCAGTTTTTCCAGTAACACTGAAGCTTTCTTT. This codes for CASSFSSNTEAFF. This chain connects TRBV12-3 or TRBV12-4 to TRBJ1-1; D remains ambiguous. Trimming pared 3 bases from V and 2 bases from J, leaving 7 bases between. CDR3 length equals 13 residues.

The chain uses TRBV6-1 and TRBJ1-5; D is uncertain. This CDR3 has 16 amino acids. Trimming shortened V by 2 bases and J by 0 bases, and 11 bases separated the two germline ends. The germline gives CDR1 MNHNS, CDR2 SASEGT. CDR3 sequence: CASSELGSNSNQPQHF. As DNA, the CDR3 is TGTGCCAGCAGTGAATTGGGCAGTAATAGCAATCAGCCCCAGCATTTT.

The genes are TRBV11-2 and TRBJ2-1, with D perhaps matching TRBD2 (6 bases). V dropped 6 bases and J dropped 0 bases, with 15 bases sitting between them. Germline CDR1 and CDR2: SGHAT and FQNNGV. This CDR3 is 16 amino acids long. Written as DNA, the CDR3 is TGTGCCAGCAGTCGCCGTGGGGACTTCTCCTACAATGAGCAGTTCTTC. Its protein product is CASSRRGDFSYNEQFF.

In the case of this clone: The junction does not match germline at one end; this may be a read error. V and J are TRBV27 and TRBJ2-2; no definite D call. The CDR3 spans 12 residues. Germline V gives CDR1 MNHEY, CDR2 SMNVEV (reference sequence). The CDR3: CATSRVPGELFF. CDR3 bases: TGTGCCACCAGTCGGGTCCCCGGGGAGCTGTTTTTT.

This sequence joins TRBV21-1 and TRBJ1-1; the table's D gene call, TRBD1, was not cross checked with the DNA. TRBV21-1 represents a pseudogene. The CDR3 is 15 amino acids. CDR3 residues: CASSKFGQVNTEAFF. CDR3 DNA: TGTGCCAGCAGCAAATTCGGACAGGTGAACACTGAAGCTTTCTTT.

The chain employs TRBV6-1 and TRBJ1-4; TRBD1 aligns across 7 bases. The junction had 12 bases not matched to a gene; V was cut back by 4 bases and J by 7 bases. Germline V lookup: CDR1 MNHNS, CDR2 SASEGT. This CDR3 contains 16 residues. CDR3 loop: CASSGWTGALGEKLFF. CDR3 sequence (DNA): TGTGCCAGCAGTGGATGGACAGGTGCATTGGGTGAAAAACTGTTTTTT.

CDR3 sequence reads: CASSLGQLKYF. The CDR3 bases are TGTGCCAGCAGCTTGGGGCAGTTAAAGTATTTT. The V and J genes are TRBV5-6 and TRBJ1-3; D is ambiguous. Germline V CDR1 and CDR2: SGHDT, YYEEEE. Trimming took 0 bases from V and 16 from J, leaving 11 bases between them. The CDR3 loop spans 11 amino acids.

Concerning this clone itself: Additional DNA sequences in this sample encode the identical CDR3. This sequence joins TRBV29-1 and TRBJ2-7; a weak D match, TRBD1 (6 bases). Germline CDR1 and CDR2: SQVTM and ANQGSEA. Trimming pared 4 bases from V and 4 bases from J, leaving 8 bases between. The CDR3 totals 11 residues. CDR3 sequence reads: CSVVRGYEQYF. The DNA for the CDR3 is TGCAGCGTTGTCAGGGGTTACGAGCAGTACTTC.

The CDR3 DNA reads TGTGCCAGCACCCTAGCCAGGGGGGCTGGCTACACCTTC. Translated: CASTLARGAGYTF. V and J are TRBV28 and TRBJ1-2; 7 nucleotides line up with TRBD1. After removal of 7 bases from V and 7 bases from J, the junction contained 9 bases not matched to a gene. The CDR3 is made up of 13 amino acids. Germline assignment: CDR1 MDHEN and CDR2 SYDVKM.

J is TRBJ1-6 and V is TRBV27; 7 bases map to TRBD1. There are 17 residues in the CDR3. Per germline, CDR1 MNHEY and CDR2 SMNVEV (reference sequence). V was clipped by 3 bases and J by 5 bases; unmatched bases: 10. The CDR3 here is CASSFRDRDRNNSPLHF. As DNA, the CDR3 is TGTGCCAGCAGTTTCCGTGACCGGGACAGAAATAATTCACCCCTCCACTTT.

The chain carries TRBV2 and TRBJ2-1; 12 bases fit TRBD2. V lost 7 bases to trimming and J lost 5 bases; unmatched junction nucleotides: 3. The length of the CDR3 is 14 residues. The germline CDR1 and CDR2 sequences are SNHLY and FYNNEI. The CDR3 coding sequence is TGTGCCAGCAAACTAGCGGGGGGAAACAATGAGCAGTTCTTC. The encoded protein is CASKLAGGNNEQFF.

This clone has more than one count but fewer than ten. The CDR3 sequence: CASSSRTGIPTDTQYF. CDR3 nucleotides: TGTGCCAGCAGCTCAAGGACAGGGATCCCCACAGATACGCAGTATTTT. V and J are TRBV9 and TRBJ2-3, with TRBD1 matching over 8 bases. The CDR3 is made up of 16 amino acids. V lost 4 bases, J lost 2 bases, and 9 bases stayed unmatched. In germline, CDR1 is SGDLS, CDR2 YYNGEE.

CDR3 amino acids: CATSRAGQGAYNEQFF. CDR3 DNA sequence: TGTGCCACCAGCAGAGCTGGACAGGGGGCCTACAATGAGCAGTTCTTC. The chain joins TRBV15 to TRBJ2-1; 10 bases line up with TRBD1. Germline-derived CDR1 and CDR2 are LNHNV and YYDKDF (reference sequence). The length of the CDR3 is 16 residues. V dropped 1 base and J dropped 2; count of bases not matched to a gene: 2.

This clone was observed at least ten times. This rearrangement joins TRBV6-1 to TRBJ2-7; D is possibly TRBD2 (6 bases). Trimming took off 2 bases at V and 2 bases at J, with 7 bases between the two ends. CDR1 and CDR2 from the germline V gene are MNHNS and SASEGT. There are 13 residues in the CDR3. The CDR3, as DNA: TGTGCCAGCAGTGAATGGGGGGCCTACGAGCAGTACTTC. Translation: CASSEWGAYEQYF.

The CDR3 DNA sequence: TGTGCCAGCAGCTTGCCAACTCGACTAGCGGGGAGGGAGACCCAGTACTTC. It translates to CASSLPTRLAGRETQYF. The chain is built from TRBV5-4 and TRBJ2-5; 11 nucleotides align to TRBD2. The V segment lost 1 base and the J segment 5 bases; nucleotides outside the gene matches: 10. Germline assignment: CDR1 SGHNT and CDR2 YYREEE (reference sequence). The length of the CDR3 is 17 residues.

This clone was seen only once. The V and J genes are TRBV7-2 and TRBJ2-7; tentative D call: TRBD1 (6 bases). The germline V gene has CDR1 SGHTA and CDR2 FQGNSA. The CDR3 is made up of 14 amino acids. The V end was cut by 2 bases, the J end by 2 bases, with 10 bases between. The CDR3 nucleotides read TGTGCCAGCAGCTTATGGGACAACACCTACGAGCAGTACTTC. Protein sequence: CASSLWDNTYEQYF.

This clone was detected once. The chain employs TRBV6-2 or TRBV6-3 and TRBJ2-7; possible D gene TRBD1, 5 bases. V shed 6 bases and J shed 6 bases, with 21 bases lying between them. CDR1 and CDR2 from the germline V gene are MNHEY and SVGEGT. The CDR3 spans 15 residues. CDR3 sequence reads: CASSEFRAAVGEQYF. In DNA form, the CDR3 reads TGTGCCAGCAGCGAGTTCAGGGCCGCGGTGGGCGAGCAGTACTTC.

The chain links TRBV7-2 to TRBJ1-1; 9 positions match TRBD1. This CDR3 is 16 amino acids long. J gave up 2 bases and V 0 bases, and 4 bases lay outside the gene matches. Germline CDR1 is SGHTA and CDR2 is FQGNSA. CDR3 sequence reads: CASSLAGQGVNTEAFF. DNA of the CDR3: TGTGCCAGCAGCTTAGCGGGACAGGGAGTAAACACTGAAGCTTTCTTT. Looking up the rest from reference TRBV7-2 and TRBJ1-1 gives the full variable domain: GAGVSQSPSNKVTEKGKDVELRCDPISGHTALYWYRQSLGQGLEFLIYFQGNSAPDKSGLPSDRFSAERTGGSVSTLTIQRTQQEDSAVYLCASSLAGQGVNTEAFFGQGTRLTVV.

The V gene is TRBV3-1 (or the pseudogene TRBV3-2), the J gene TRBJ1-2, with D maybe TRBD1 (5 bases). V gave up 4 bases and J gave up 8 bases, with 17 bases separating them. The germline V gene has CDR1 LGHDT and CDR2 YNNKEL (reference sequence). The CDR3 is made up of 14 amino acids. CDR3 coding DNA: TGTGCCAGCAGCCGGATCCAGGGCGTAGGAGGCTACACCTTC. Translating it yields CASSRIQGVGGYTF.

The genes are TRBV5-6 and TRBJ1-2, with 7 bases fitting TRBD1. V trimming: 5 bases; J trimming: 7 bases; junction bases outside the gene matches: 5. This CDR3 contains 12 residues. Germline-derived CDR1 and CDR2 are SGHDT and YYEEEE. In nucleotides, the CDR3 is TGTGCCAGCAGTCGGACAGGACTTGGCTACACCTTC. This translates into CASSRTGLGYTF.

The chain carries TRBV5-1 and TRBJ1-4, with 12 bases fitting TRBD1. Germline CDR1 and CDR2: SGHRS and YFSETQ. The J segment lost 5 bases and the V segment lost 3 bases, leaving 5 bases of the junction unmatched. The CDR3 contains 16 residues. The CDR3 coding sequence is TGCGCCAGCAGCTGGGATGGGACAGGGGGCAATGAAAAACTGTTTTTT. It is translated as CASSWDGTGGNEKLFF.